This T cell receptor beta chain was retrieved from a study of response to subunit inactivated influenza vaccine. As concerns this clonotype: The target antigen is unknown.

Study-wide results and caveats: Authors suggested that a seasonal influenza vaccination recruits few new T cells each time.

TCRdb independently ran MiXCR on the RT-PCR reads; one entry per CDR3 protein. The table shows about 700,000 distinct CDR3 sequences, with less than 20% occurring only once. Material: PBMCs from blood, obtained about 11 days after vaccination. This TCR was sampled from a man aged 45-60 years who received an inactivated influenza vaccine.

The CDR3 loop reads CASILHTGDTQYF. CDR3 bases: TGTGCCAGCATTTTGCACACCGGAGATACGCAGTATTTT. This chain connects TRBV6-5 to TRBJ2-3; D is ambiguous. The CDR3 loop spans 13 amino acids. Germline CDR1 reads MNHEY; CDR2 reads SVGAGI. Between the trimmed V and J ends, which lost 7 bases and 5 bases, there was a span of 13 bases.